Shown below are 15 T cell receptor beta chains from a single sample sequenced in a study of T cells in Graves' hyperthyroidism and ophthalmopathy. It was RNA transcripts that yielded the amplified TCR beta CDR3 regions. The primer set for the first-round RT-PCR of the TCR CDR3 was HTBI. TCRdb ran MiXCR on the multiplex PCR reads and lists one entry per CDR3 protein. Counted here are fewer than 400,000 distinct CDR3 sequences, approximately 25% occurring once; the ten biggest clones make up more than 60%. Sequenced: blood. Source of these receptors: a man aged 45-60 years with Graves' hyperthyroidism.

Points on this clonotype: A much larger clone lies a single base off, so this may be a read error. This chain links TRBV3-1 with TRBJ2-7, with D possibly being TRBD1 or TRBD2 (5 bases each). Germline V CDR1 and CDR2: LGHDT, YNNKEL (reference sequence). This CDR3 has 14 residues. V lost 4 bases and J 6 bases, leaving 16 bases between the germline ends. CDR3 amino acids: CASSLLGAGGEQYF. CDR3 DNA: TGTGCCAGCAGCCTATTAGGGGCGGGCGGCGAGCAGTACTTC.

This chain joins TRBV10-3 and TRBJ2-7; perhaps TRBD2 as D (6 bases). The V and J ends lost 6 bases and 1 base respectively, with 10 bases between them. The CDR3 extends over 13 amino acids. In germline, CDR1 is ENHRY, CDR2 SYGVKD. The CDR3 DNA is TGTGCCATCAGGGAGCGGGCGTCCTACGAGCAGTACTTC. It yields the protein CAIRERASYEQYF.

J is TRBJ2-6 and V is TRBV27, with D possibly being TRBD2 (6 bases). The V end lost 8 bases, the J end lost 0 bases, and 17 bases lay between the germline ends. CDR3 length equals 17 residues. Per the germline V gene, CDR1 is MNHEY and CDR2 is SMNVEV (reference sequence). The CDR3 reads CASGGYSGPSGANVLTF. Here the CDR3 DNA reads TGTGCCAGCGGCGGCTATAGCGGACCCTCTGGGGCCAACGTCCTGACTTTC.

This clonotype was counted at least ten times. This sequence joins TRBV12-3 or TRBV12-4 and TRBJ2-3; D uncertain. The V end was cut by 2 bases, the J end by 4 bases, with 7 bases between. This CDR3 is 13 amino acids long. The chain's CDR3 is CASSLRASDTQYF. CDR3 in DNA: TGTGCCAGCAGTTTAAGGGCCTCAGATACGCAGTATTTT.

J is TRBJ2-5 and V is TRBV5-1; D unresolved. Deletions cut 0 bases from V and 1 base from J, with 7 bases between. The CDR3 is 14 amino acids. The germline V gene encodes CDR1 SGHRS and CDR2 YFSETQ. The CDR3 spells CASSLVTVQETQYF. The CDR3 DNA is TGCGCCAGCAGCTTGGTAACCGTCCAAGAGACCCAGTACTTC.

This sequence joins TRBV20-1 and TRBJ1-2, with D perhaps TRBD1 (6 bases). V lost 1 base and J lost 6, with 12 bases in between. Germline assignment: CDR1 DFQATT and CDR2 SNEGSKA (reference sequence). The CDR3 length is 13 residues. As DNA, the CDR3 is TGCAGTGCTAGAGCGCTAGGGGGAAATGGCTACACCTTC. Its protein is CSARALGGNGYTF.

Notes on this clonotype: With a much larger clone just one base away, this may be a read error. The rearrangement links TRBV7-2 to TRBJ2-7; TRBD1 might be the D (6 bases). The CDR3 runs to 19 residues. V was cut by 1 base and J by 2 bases, with 24 bases left in between. Germline V gives CDR1 SGHTA, CDR2 FQGNSA. The CDR3 loop is CASSLDYAAGQSKAYEQYF. As DNA, the CDR3 is TGTGCCAGCAGCTTAGATTATGCCGCCGGACAGTCAAAAGCCTACGAGCAGTACTTC.

The V call is TRBV6-1, the J call TRBJ1-6, with 10 bases aligning to TRBD1. This CDR3 contains 20 residues. Germline values: CDR1 MNHNS, CDR2 SASEGT. The V gene end was trimmed by 6 bases and the J gene end by 2 bases; junction bases not matched to a gene: 16. Here the CDR3 reads CASRDAGTGVGAAYNSPLHF. In DNA form, the CDR3 reads TGTGCCAGCAGAGACGCTGGGACAGGGGTGGGTGCAGCCTATAATTCACCCCTCCACTTT.

This clonotype showed up many times. The rearrangement joins TRBV20-1 to TRBJ2-4, with D perhaps TRBD1 (6 bases). This CDR3 spans 13 amino acids. The V gene's germline CDR1 is DFQATT and CDR2 SNEGSKA (reference sequence). The V end was cut by 5 bases, the J end by 5 bases, with 13 bases between. Here the CDR3 reads CSAYGQTQNIQYF. The CDR3 DNA reads TGCAGTGCTTATGGACAGACGCAAAACATTCAGTACTTC.

V usage is TRBV11-2 and J usage is TRBJ2-3, with a possible D match to TRBD2 (5 bases). The CDR3 spans 13 residues. V lost 9 bases to trimming and J lost 0 bases, with 10 bases between them. Germline-derived CDR1 and CDR2 are SGHAT and FQNNGV. CDR3 sequence: CASGRGSTDTQYF. CDR3 nucleotide sequence: TGTGCCAGTGGGAGAGGGAGCACAGATACGCAGTATTTT.

This clonotype was counted a few times. The chain links TRBV6-5 to TRBJ2-1; perhaps D is TRBD1 or TRBD2 (5 bases each). This CDR3 contains 14 residues. The ends were cut back, 0 bases at V and 7 bases at J, with 10 bases in the middle. Germline CDR1 is MNHEY and CDR2 is SVGAGI. The CDR3 loop reads CASSYSGPKNEQFF. In nucleotides, the CDR3 is TGTGCCAGCAGTTACTCGGGACCGAAGAATGAGCAGTTCTTC.

The V gene is TRBV12-3 or TRBV12-4, the J gene TRBJ1-5; 8 nucleotides align to TRBD1. The CDR3 totals 15 residues. V lost 5 bases and J lost 0; bases outside the gene matches: 3. The CDR3 is CASSNTGGSNQPQHF. The DNA of the CDR3 is TGTGCCAGCAGTAATACAGGGGGTAGCAATCAGCCCCAGCATTTT.

V usage is TRBV29-1 and J usage is TRBJ1-2; no clear D gene. With 3 bases removed from V and 3 bases from J, the gap between germline ends came to 8 bases. This CDR3 is built from 12 residues. Germline V lookup: CDR1 SQVTM, CDR2 ANQGSEA. This CDR3 is CSVEMEYYGYTF. For the CDR3, the DNA is TGCAGCGTTGAGATGGAATACTATGGCTACACCTTC.

This clonotype was counted ten times or more. The chain links TRBV11-2 to TRBJ2-2, with unresolved D. The length of the CDR3 is 14 residues. In germline, CDR1 is SGHAT, CDR2 FQNNGV. V lost 2 bases, J lost 8 bases, and 12 bases lay in between. This CDR3 reads CASSLKTLVGELFF. The DNA of the CDR3 is TGTGCCAGCAGCTTAAAGACCCTAGTGGGGGAGCTGTTTTTT.

This clonotype was seen many times. This rearrangement joins TRBV3-1 to TRBJ2-7; a possible D gene is TRBD2 (5 bases). Germline CDR1 reads LGHDT; CDR2 reads YNNKEL (reference sequence). CDR3 length: 13 amino acids. Trimming cost V 1 base and J 6 bases, with 10 bases left between them. CDR3 protein: CASSQVPSGEQYF. CDR3 nucleotides: TGTGCCAGCAGCCAAGTCCCCAGCGGCGAGCAGTACTTC.